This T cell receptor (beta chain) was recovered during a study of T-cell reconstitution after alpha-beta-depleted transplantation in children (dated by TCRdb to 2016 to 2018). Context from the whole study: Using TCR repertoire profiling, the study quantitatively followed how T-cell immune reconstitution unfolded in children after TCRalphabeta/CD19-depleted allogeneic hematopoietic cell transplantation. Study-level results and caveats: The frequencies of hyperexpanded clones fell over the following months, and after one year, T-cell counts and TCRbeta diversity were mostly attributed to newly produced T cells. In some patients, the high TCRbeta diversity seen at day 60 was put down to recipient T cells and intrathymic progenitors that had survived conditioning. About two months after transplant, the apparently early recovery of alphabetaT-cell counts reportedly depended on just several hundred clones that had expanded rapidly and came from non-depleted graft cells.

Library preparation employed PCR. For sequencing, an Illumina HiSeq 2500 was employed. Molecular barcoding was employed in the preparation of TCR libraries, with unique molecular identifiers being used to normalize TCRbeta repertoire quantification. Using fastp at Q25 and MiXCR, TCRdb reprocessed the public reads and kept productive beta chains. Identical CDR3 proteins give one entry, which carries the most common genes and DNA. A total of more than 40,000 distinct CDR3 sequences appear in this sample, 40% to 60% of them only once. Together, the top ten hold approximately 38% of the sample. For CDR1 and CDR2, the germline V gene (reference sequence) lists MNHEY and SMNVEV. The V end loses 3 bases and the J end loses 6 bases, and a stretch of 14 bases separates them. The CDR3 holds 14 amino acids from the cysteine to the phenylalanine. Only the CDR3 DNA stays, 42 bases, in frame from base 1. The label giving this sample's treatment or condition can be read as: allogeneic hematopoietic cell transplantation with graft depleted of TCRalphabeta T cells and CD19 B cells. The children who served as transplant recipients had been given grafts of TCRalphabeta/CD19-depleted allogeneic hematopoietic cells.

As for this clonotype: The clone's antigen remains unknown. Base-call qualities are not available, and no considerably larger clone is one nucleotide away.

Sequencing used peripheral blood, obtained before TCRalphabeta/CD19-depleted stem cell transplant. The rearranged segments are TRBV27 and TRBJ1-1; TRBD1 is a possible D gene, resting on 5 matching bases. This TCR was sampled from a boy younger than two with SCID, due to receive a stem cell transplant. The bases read TGTGCCAGCAGTTTGATGGGGCCCCGTTCTGAAGCTTTCTTT. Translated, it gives CASSLMGPRSEAFF.